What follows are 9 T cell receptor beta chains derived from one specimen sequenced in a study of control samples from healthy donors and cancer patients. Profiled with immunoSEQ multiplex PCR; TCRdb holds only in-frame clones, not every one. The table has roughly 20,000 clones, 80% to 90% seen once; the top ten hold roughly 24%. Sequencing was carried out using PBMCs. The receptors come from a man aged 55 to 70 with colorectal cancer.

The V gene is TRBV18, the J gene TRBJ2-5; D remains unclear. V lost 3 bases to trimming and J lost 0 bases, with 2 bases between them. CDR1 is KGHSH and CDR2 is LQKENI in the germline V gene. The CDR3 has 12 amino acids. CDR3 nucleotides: TGTGCCAGCTCACCGAACCAAGAGACCCAGTACTTC. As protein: CASSPNQETQYF.

The CDR3 loop is CASSYSEARPWYEQYF. Written as DNA, the CDR3 is TGTGCCAGCAGTTACTCGGAAGCAAGGCCGTGGTACGAGCAGTACTTC. This chain joins TRBV6-2 or TRBV6-3 and TRBJ2-7; D is ambiguous. The CDR3 is 16 amino acids. Trimming cost V 0 bases and J 4 bases, with 16 bases left between them. Germline CDR1 MNHEY, CDR2 SVGEGT.

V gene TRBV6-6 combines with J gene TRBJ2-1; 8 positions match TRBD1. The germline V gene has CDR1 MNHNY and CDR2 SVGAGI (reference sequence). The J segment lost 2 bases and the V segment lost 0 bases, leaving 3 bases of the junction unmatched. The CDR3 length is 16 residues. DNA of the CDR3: TGTGCCAGCAGTTACTCGCAGGGGGCCCCCTACAATGAGCAGTTCTTC. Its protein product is CASSYSQGAPYNEQFF.

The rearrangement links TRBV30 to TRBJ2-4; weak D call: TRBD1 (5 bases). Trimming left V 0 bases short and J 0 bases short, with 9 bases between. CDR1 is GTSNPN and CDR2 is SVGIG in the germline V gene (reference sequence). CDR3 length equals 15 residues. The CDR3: CAWSVGVLAKNIQYF. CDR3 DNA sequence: TGTGCCTGGAGTGTAGGGGTTCTAGCCAAAAACATTCAGTACTTC.

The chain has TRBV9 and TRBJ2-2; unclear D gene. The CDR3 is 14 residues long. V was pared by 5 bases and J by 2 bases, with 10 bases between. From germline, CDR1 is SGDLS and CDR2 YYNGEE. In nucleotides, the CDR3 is TGTGCCAGCAGTTCGGCGACCAACACCGGGGAGCTGTTTTTT. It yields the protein CASSSATNTGELFF.

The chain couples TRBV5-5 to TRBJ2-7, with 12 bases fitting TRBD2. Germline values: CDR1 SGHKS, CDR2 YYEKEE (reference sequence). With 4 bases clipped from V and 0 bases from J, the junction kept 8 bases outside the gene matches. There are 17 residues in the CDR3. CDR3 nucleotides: TGTGCCAGCAGCCCGTGGACTAGCGGGGCCGTCTCCTACGAGCAGTACTTC. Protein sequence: CASSPWTSGAVSYEQYF.

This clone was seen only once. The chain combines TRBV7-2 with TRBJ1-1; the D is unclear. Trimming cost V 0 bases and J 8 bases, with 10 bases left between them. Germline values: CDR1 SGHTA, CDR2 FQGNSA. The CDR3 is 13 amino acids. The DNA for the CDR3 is TGTGCCAGCAGCTTAGCGGCGGTTCCCGAAGCTTTCTTT. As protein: CASSLAAVPEAFF.

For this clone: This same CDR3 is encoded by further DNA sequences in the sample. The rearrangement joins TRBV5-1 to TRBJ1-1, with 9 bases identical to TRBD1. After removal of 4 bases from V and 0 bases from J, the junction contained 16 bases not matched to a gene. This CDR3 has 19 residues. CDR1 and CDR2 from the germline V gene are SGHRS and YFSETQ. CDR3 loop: CASSQGTGTGKNLNTEAFF. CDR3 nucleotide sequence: TGCGCCAGCAGCCAAGGCACTGGGACAGGGAAAAACTTGAACACTGAAGCTTTCTTT.

The CDR3 DNA sequence: TGTGCCAGCAGCCAAGATTGGTCGGGAGGCTACACCTTC. Encoded protein: CASSQDWSGGYTF. This rearrangement joins TRBV3-1 (or the pseudogene TRBV3-2) to TRBJ1-2, with D hard to call. This CDR3 has 13 amino acids. The V gene's germline CDR1 is LGHDT and CDR2 YNNKEL (reference sequence). The V and J ends lost 0 bases and 8 bases respectively, with 10 bases between them.